These T cell receptor beta chains were read from a single sample in a study of blood T cells in healthy people across ages. One entry per CDR3 protein, called by TCRdb with MiXCR from the 5' RACE reads. The sample consists of about 1 million distinct CDR3 sequences, around 25% of them appearing once. Another study also made use of these data, one on T cells of mothers and their children.

The sample was blood. Receptors originate from a girl aged 2-9 years in good health. The CDR3 runs from the conserved cysteine through the conserved F or W. The D gene is left open where the match is weak. Size is stated for part of the rows, as once, few or many counts, or as a class when the clone is expanded.

TRBV6-9	TRBJ1-5	few	TRBD1	TGTGCCAGCACCATACTGGGACAGTCAAAGAGGAATCAGCCCCAGCATTTT	CASTILGQSKRNQPQHF
TRBV7-2	TRBJ2-5	few	-	TGTGCCAGCAGCTTATTACGGACATCGGGGGAGACCCAGTACTTC	CASSLLRTSGETQYF
TRBV12-3/TRBV12-4	TRBJ2-3	-	-	TGTGCCAGCAGCCCGGGACGGGATGCGGACACAGATACGCAGTATTTT	CASSPGRDADTDTQYF
TRBV28	TRBJ1-3	-	-	TGTGCCAGCAGTTGGACAGATCGTGGAAACACCATATATTTT	CASSWTDRGNTIYF
TRBV6-6	TRBJ2-7	-	-	TGTGCCAGCAGCTCCGGGAAACACTACGAGCAGTACTTC	CASSSGKHYEQYF
TRBV27	TRBJ2-7	few	-	TGTGCCAGCAGCCTAGGTCCGGGGACCGAGCAGTACTTC	CASSLGPGTEQYF
TRBV10-3	TRBJ1-2	-	-	TGTGCCATCAGCCAGGGACGGTTTGATGGCTACACCTTC	CAISQGRFDGYTF
TRBV7-6	TRBJ2-1	few	-	TGTGCCAGCAGCCAACAGGACTACAATGAGCAGTTCTTC	CASSQQDYNEQFF
TRBV20-1	TRBJ2-2	-	TRBD1	TGCAGTGCTCCCGGGACAGGTGTCTATTCGACCGGGGAGCTGTTTTTT	CSAPGTGVYSTGELFF
TRBV4-3	TRBJ2-7	-	-	TGCGCCAGCAGCCAAGGGTTGGAACTTTCCTACGAGCAGTACTTC	CASSQGLELSYEQYF
TRBV24-1	TRBJ1-2	-	TRBD1	TGTGCCACCAGGCGGACAGGGTGGGGCTACACCTTC	CATRRTGWGYTF
TRBV6-6	TRBJ2-7	-	-	TGTGCCAGCAGTTACGAACTATCTCCCTACGAGCAGTACTTC	CASSYELSPYEQYF
TRBV29-1	TRBJ1-2	few	-	TGCAGCGCTCACGCGGGGTACGACTATGGCTACACCTTC	CSAHAGYDYGYTF
TRBV5-1	TRBJ2-7	-	TRBD1	TGCGCCAGCTTCCCCGGGACAGGGATTCTCTACGAGCAGTACTTC	CASFPGTGILYEQYF
TRBV10-2	TRBJ2-5	few	-	TGCGCCAGCAGTGACCTCAGGGACGAGAAAGAGACCCAGTACTTC	CASSDLRDEKETQYF
TRBV3-1	TRBJ2-7	-	TRBD2	TGTGCCAGCCGCGGGGGGGGTTCCCCCTACGAGCAGTACTTC	CASRGGGSPYEQYF
TRBV12-3/TRBV12-4	TRBJ2-5	many	-	TGTGCCAGCAGCTCCGTGGAGACCCAGTACTTC	CASSSVETQYF
TRBV29-1	TRBJ2-1	few	TRBD2	TGCAGCGTTGAAAATCCGACTAGCGGGTACAATGAGCAGTTCTTC	CSVENPTSGYNEQFF
TRBV28	TRBJ1-3	-	-	TGTGCCAGCACCGAAGCTGGAAACACCATATATTTT	CASTEAGNTIYF
TRBV29-1	TRBJ1-5	once	TRBD1	TGCAGCGTTAAGGAGGGGGCAGATCAGCCCCAGCATTTT	CSVKEGADQPQHF
TRBV4-2	TRBJ2-1	-	TRBD2	TGTGCCAGCCACCTGGGACTAGCGAGGGAGGAGGTCTCTAATGAGCAGTTCTTC	CASHLGLAREEVSNEQFF
TRBV20-1	TRBJ2-3	-	TRBD1	TGCAGTGCTAGATACAGGGGAGCGGACACAGATACGCAGTATTTT	CSARYRGADTDTQYF
TRBV20-1	TRBJ2-5	few	TRBD2	TGCAGTGCTAGAGTGCCCGGGGAGGGATCGACCCAGTACTTC	CSARVPGEGSTQYF
TRBV12-3/TRBV12-4	TRBJ2-7	-	-	TGTGCCAGCAGTTTACGGGCCCTAAGCTCCTACGAGCAGTACTTC	CASSLRALSSYEQYF
TRBV11-2	TRBJ2-7	few	-	TGTGCCAGCAGCTCCATGGGGACGGGGTTTTACGAGCAGTACTTC	CASSSMGTGFYEQYF
TRBV5-1	TRBJ2-7	few	-	TGCGCCAGCAAAAATAGCGGATCCTACGAGCAGTACTTC	CASKNSGSYEQYF
TRBV9	TRBJ1-4	-	-	TGTGCCAGCAGCGCCAGCGGGACAAGGAATGAAAAACTGTTTTTT	CASSASGTRNEKLFF
TRBV5-6	TRBJ2-1	-	TRBD2	TGTGCCAGCAGCTTACTAGCGGGAGTAGCAGGGGAGCAGTTCTTC	CASSLLAGVAGEQFF
TRBV29-1	TRBJ2-5	few	-	TGCAGCGTCCGGAGCCTTTTAAGGCGAGAGACCCAGTACTTC	CSVRSLLRRETQYF
TRBV4-2	TRBJ2-3	few	TRBD2	TGTGCCAGCAGCCAAGACCCTAGCGGGGGAACAGATACGCAGTATTTT	CASSQDPSGGTDTQYF
TRBV10-3	TRBJ1-2	few	-	TGTGCCATCAGTGACAGAGGTTCTGGCTACACCTTC	CAISDRGSGYTF
TRBV4-1	TRBJ2-7	-	-	TGCGCCAGCAGCCAACCTGTCGAGGGCTACGAGCAGTACTTC	CASSQPVEGYEQYF
TRBV7-9	TRBJ2-3	-	-	TGTGCCAGCAGCTCAGCTCCAGATACGCAGTATTTT	CASSSAPDTQYF
TRBV25-1	TRBJ2-5	-	-	TGTGCCAGCAGTGACGGTCTAGAGATGGAGACCCAGTACTTC	CASSDGLEMETQYF
TRBV20-1	TRBJ2-3	-	-	TGCAGTGCCGAGGTACCACAGGGGTCCTCGAGCGGGTCAGATACGCAGTATTTT	CSAEVPQGSSSGSDTQYF
TRBV7-2	TRBJ2-7	-	TRBD1	TGTGCCAGCAGCTCCCGGGACAGGGTGACCGAGCAGTACTTC	CASSSRDRVTEQYF
TRBV13	TRBJ2-7	-	-	TGTGCCAGCAGCTACGACAGGTCTCGCTACGAGCAGTACTTC	CASSYDRSRYEQYF
TRBV29-1	TRBJ2-3	-	-	TGCAGCGTTGAAGATTACGACACCTCTAGCACAGATACGCAGTATTTT	CSVEDYDTSSTDTQYF
TRBV5-1	TRBJ2-7	few	-	TGCGCCAGCAGCTTTGGACGGCAGGGCGGCGAGCAGTACTTC	CASSFGRQGGEQYF
TRBV6-5	TRBJ1-2	-	-	TGTGCCAGCAGCCCTTCGCCCGCAGGCTATGGCTACACCTTC	CASSPSPAGYGYTF
TRBV20-1	TRBJ2-7	few	-	TGCAGTGCTAGTCGGTCTAGCGTGCCCTACGAGCAGTACTTC	CSASRSSVPYEQYF
TRBV16	TRBJ2-3	-	TRBD2	TGTGCCAGCAGCCCCGGCGGGGGGGCTAAGGATACGCAGTATTTT	CASSPGGGAKDTQYF
TRBV7-2	TRBJ2-7	many	-	TGTGCCAGCAGCCTATTGGGGGACGAGCAGTACTTC	CASSLLGDEQYF
TRBV29-1	TRBJ2-1	-	TRBD2	TGCAGCTTTAGACTAGCGGGTTACAATGAGCAGTTCTTC	CSFRLAGYNEQFF
TRBV12-3/TRBV12-4	TRBJ2-6	few	-	TGTGCCAGCATCCTACTAGGCTCTGGGGCCAACGTCCTGACTTTC	CASILLGSGANVLTF